These T cell receptor beta chains were read from a single sample in a study of blood T cells in healthy people across ages. TCRdb analysed the 5' RACE reads with MiXCR anew, one entry per CDR3 protein. The table includes some 800,000 distinct CDR3 sequences, 25% detected once. The sample also formed part of further work on T cells of mothers and their children.

The material sequenced was blood. The receptors come from a boy aged 10-17 years in good health. The CDR3 runs from the conserved cysteine through the conserved F or W. Fields, in order: clone size, D gene, J gene, V gene, CDR3 protein, CDR3 DNA. A D gene is named only where the DNA matches it firmly. Expanded clones are given a class, and other clones once, few, many or no size at all.

NA,TRBD2,TRBJ2-1,TRBV5-1,CASSAPLAANNEQFF,TGCGCCAGCAGCGCTCCGCTAGCGGCCAACAATGAGCAGTTCTTC
NA,NA,TRBJ2-1,TRBV30,CAWSGGKVGTFF,TGTGCCTGGAGTGGCGGGAAGGTTGGGACGTTCTTC
NA,TRBD2,TRBJ2-5,TRBV12-3/TRBV12-4,CASKTSGNQETQYF,TGTGCCAGCAAGACTAGCGGGAATCAAGAGACCCAGTACTTC
NA,NA,TRBJ2-4,TRBV6-5,CASSYHRDLAKNIQYF,TGTGCCAGCAGTTACCACAGGGATCTAGCCAAAAACATTCAGTACTTC
NA,NA,TRBJ2-7,TRBV5-8,CASSLAFPATKDSYEQYF,TGTGCCAGCAGCTTGGCCTTCCCGGCGACAAAGGATTCCTACGAGCAGTACTTC
few,NA,TRBJ1-2,TRBV30,CAWNRQRGYTF,TGTGCCTGGAACCGACAAAGGGGCTACACCTTC
NA,NA,TRBJ2-3,TRBV2,CASSEYGASSTDTQYF,TGTGCCAGCAGTGAGTATGGCGCATCTAGCACAGATACGCAGTATTTT
few,TRBD2,TRBJ2-1,TRBV28,CASRGLSAGGAGEQFF,TGTGCCAGCAGGGGCCTTTCAGCGGGAGGGGCGGGTGAGCAGTTCTTC
NA,NA,TRBJ2-1,TRBV2,CASEGLSDNEQFF,TGTGCCAGCGAAGGACTCAGCGACAATGAGCAGTTCTTC
NA,TRBD1,TRBJ1-1,TRBV5-1,CASSSTPDRGGTEAFF,TGCGCCAGCAGCTCAACCCCCGACAGGGGGGGGACTGAAGCTTTCTTT
NA,NA,TRBJ2-1,TRBV29-1,CSVGAAYNEQFF,TGCAGCGTCGGGGCCGCCTACAATGAGCAGTTCTTC
few,NA,TRBJ2-4,TRBV27,CASSLPNRAIQYF,TGTGCCAGCAGTTTACCCAACAGGGCTATTCAGTACTTC
NA,NA,TRBJ2-5,TRBV11-1,CASSFSVSQETQYF,TGTGCCAGCAGCTTCAGCGTCAGCCAAGAGACCCAGTACTTC
few,NA,TRBJ2-7,TRBV6-2/TRBV6-3,CASSSRTEMSSYEQYF,TGTGCCAGCAGTTCGCGAACAGAGATGAGCTCCTACGAGCAGTACTTC
few,TRBD2,TRBJ2-1,TRBV14,CASSLLGGPKGEQFF,TGTGCCAGCAGCCTTTTGGGAGGGCCCAAGGGTGAGCAGTTCTTC
NA,TRBD1,TRBJ2-2,TRBV7-9,CASSQIRTGPNTGELFF,TGTGCCAGCAGCCAAATCCGGACAGGGCCGAACACCGGGGAGCTGTTTTTT
NA,NA,TRBJ1-6,TRBV15,CATSRDSYNSPLHF,TGTGCCACCAGCAGAGACAGCTATAATTCACCCCTCCACTTT
NA,NA,TRBJ1-1,TRBV29-1,CSVYSNTEAFF,TGCAGCGTCTACAGCAACACTGAAGCTTTCTTT
few,NA,TRBJ2-5,TRBV3-1,CTSSQLETQYF,TGTACCAGCAGCCAATTAGAGACCCAGTACTTC
many,NA,TRBJ2-7,TRBV7-9,CASSLGTVSSYEQYF,TGTGCCAGCAGCTTAGGGACGGTTAGCTCCTACGAGCAGTACTTC
NA,NA,TRBJ2-2,TRBV2,CASMGGLNTGELFF,TGTGCCAGCATGGGGGGCTTGAACACCGGGGAGCTGTTTTTT
NA,NA,TRBJ1-2,TRBV12-3/TRBV12-4,CASSPRGEEGYTF,TGTGCCAGCAGTCCCCGGGGTGAGGAGGGCTACACCTTC
NA,NA,TRBJ2-5,TRBV20-1,CSASEGADTGFF,TGCAGTGCTAGCGAGGGAGCCGACACGGGGTTCTTC
few,TRBD1,TRBJ2-7,TRBV15,CATSRGHLRDRAYEQYF,TGTGCCACCAGCAGAGGCCACCTCCGGGACAGGGCCTACGAGCAGTACTTC
NA,NA,TRBJ2-7,TRBV15,CATSRDSGIYYEQYF,TGTGCCACCAGCAGAGATTCTGGCATTTACTACGAGCAGTACTTC
few,NA,TRBJ1-3,TRBV27,CASSLGRGSGNTIYF,TGTGCCAGCAGTTTAGGCAGGGGTTCGGGAAACACCATATATTTT
NA,NA,TRBJ2-7,TRBV7-9,CASSLTGGPGYEQYF,TGTGCCAGCAGCTTAACGGGGGGCCCCGGTTACGAGCAGTACTTC
NA,NA,TRBJ1-4,TRBV2,CASRDNRGEKLFF,TGTGCCAGTAGGGACAATCGAGGGGAAAAACTGTTTTTT
NA,NA,TRBJ2-7,TRBV27,CASSEDASSYEQYF,TGTGCCAGCAGTGAAGACGCGAGCTCCTACGAGCAGTACTTC
NA,NA,TRBJ2-3,TRBV12-3/TRBV12-4,CASTQGPDTQYF,TGTGCCAGCACTCAAGGCCCAGATACGCAGTATTTT
many,NA,TRBJ1-1,TRBV5-6,CASSLVGGAGTEAFF,TGTGCCAGCAGCTTGGTCGGCGGGGCTGGCACTGAAGCTTTCTTT
NA,NA,TRBJ2-1,TRBV11-2,CASSSLRSGPSSYNEQFF,TGTGCCAGCAGCTCCCTCCGCAGCGGGCCGAGCTCCTACAATGAGCAGTTCTTC
few,NA,TRBJ2-3,TRBV7-8,CASSPKNRDITDTQYF,TGTGCCAGCAGCCCCAAGAACAGGGACATCACAGATACGCAGTATTTT
NA,NA,TRBJ2-1,TRBV29-1,CSVGGGRNEQFF,TGCAGCGTTGGGGGGGGCCGCAATGAGCAGTTCTTC
many,NA,TRBJ2-6,TRBV7-2,CASSPISGANVLTF,TGTGCCAGCAGCCCCATATCTGGGGCCAACGTCCTGACTTTC
NA,TRBD1,TRBJ1-5,TRBV12-3/TRBV12-4,CASSPDRQGAQPQHF,TGTGCCAGCAGTCCGGACAGGCAGGGGGCTCAGCCCCAGCATTTT
NA,NA,TRBJ2-3,TRBV20-1,CSGESSAVRADTQYF,TGCAGTGGCGAGTCAAGTGCGGTTCGAGCAGATACGCAGTATTTT
few,NA,TRBJ2-5,TRBV30,CAWTGPYKETQYF,TGTGCCTGGACAGGGCCCTACAAAGAGACCCAGTACTTC